This T cell receptor (beta chain) was identified in a study of shared clonotypes between healthy human individuals. Broader study findings: Against clonotypes common to all four donors, non-shared ones had lower generation probabilities. Inspection by rarefaction showed sorted-subset sequencing to be incomplete despite large depth.

The germline V gene has CDR1 MDHEN and CDR2 SYDVKM. V was shortened by 7 bases and J by 8 bases, with 14 bases between the two germline ends. The CDR3 extends over 13 amino acids. Replicate PCRs for sorted subsets used around 190 ng DNA; this equaled tens of thousands of T cell genomes. Profiled with immunoSEQ multiplex PCR; TCRdb holds only in-frame clones, not every one. Of a few million clones detected, less than 95% appear once; the ten largest clones hold about 0.36%. CD45RA+ naive and CD45RA-negative memory subsets were separated from CD4+ cells. Comment on this clone: Its antigen is as yet unknown.

This clonotype was sampled from a man aged 18 to 29 in good health. Some clones in this sample may be carry-over from other donors' samples. The rearrangement uses TRBV28 and TRBJ1-4; D is ambiguous. Sequencing input: naive CD4+ T cells from PBMCs. The subset is: CD45RA+ positively selected. The CDR3 is CASTVRVGEKLFF. CDR3 in DNA: TGTGCCAGCACCGTGAGGGTAGGAGAAAAACTGTTTTTT.